A selection of T cell receptor beta chains follows, all from one sample in a study of control samples from healthy donors and cancer patients. Sequencing used immunoSEQ multiplex PCR; TCRdb keeps in-frame clones, though not all of them. The profile shows around 71,000 clones, about 90% of them singletons. Sequencing input: PBMCs. Receptors originate from a woman aged 45-65 years with head and neck cancer. Both conserved end residues are part of each CDR3. D genes are given only for firm matches. Size is stated for part of the rows, as once, few or many counts, or as a class when the clone is expanded.

V gene	J gene	D gene	clone size	CDR3 length	CDR3 DNA	CDR3 protein
TRBV7-2	TRBJ1-4	TRBD1	NA	15	TGTGCCAGCAGCTTAGGAGGGGGCGGAGGTGAAAAACTGTTTTTT	CASSLGGGGGEKLFF
TRBV2	TRBJ2-7	TRBD2	once	15	TGTGCCAGCAGTGACCCGGGGGGGAATACCTACGAGCAGTACTTC	CASSDPGGNTYEQYF
TRBV9	TRBJ2-3	NA	NA	13	TGTGCCAGCAGTATAGGGTCCACAGATACGCAGTATTTT	CASSIGSTDTQYF
TRBV9	TRBJ2-2	NA	once	15	TGTGCCAGCAGCGTTACCGGGACTTACACCGGGGAGCTGTTTTTT	CASSVTGTYTGELFF
TRBV24-1	TRBJ1-5	TRBD1	NA	14	TGTGCCACCAGTATGACAGGGTCCAATCAGCCCCAGCATTTT	CATSMTGSNQPQHF
TRBV2	TRBJ1-3	NA	NA	13	TGTGCCTCCCACGAGGGTCCTGGAAACACCATATATTTT	CASHEGPGNTIYF
TRBV11-2	TRBJ2-5	TRBD2	once	18	TGTGCCAGCAGCTTAGATAGATTGGGGACTAGCGGGGGGGAGACCCAGTACTTC	CASSLDRLGTSGGETQYF
TRBV27	TRBJ2-5	NA	NA	13	TGTGCCAGCAGTTTTTGGGGCCAAGAGACCCAGTACTTC	CASSFWGQETQYF
TRBV2	TRBJ2-2	NA	once	16	TGTGCCAGTTCTGGTATTAGTGGGGGGCCCACCGGGGAGCTGTTTTTT	CASSGISGGPTGELFF
TRBV7-2	TRBJ2-1	NA	NA	16	TGTGCCAGCAGCCGCGTACGGGGTAGCTCCTACAATGAGCAGTTCTTC	CASSRVRGSSYNEQFF
TRBV11-2	TRBJ1-4	NA	NA	15	TGTGCCAGCAGCCCTTCTAGGGGGATGGGTGAAAAACTGTTTTTT	CASSPSRGMGEKLFF